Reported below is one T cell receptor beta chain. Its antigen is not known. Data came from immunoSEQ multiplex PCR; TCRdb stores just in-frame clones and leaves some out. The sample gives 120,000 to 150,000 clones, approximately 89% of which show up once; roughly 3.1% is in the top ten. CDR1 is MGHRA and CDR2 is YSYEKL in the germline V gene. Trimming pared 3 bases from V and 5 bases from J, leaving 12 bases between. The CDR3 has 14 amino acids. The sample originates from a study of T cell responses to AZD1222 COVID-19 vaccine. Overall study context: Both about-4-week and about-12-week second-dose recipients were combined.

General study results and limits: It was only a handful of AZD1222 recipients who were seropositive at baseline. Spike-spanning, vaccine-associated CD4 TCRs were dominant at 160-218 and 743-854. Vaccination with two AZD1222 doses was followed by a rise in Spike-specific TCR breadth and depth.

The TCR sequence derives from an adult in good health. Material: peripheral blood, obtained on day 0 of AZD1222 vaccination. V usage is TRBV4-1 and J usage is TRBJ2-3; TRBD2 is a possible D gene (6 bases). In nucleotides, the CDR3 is TGCGCCAGCAGCCAGGGCGGGGACGAAGATACGCAGTATTTT. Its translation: CASSQGGDEDTQYF.